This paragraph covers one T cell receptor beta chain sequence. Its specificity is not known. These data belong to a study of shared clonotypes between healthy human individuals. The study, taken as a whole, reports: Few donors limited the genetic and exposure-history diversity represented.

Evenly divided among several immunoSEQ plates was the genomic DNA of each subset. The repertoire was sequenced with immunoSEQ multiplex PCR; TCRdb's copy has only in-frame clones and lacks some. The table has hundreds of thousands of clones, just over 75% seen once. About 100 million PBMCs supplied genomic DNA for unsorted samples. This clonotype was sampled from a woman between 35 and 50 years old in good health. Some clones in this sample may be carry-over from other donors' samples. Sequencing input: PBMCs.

The CDR3 region is CASSPMSGNDNEQFF. The CDR3 DNA reads TGTGCCAGCAGTCCGATGAGCGGGAACGACAATGAGCAGTTCTTC. The V and J genes are TRBV11-2 and TRBJ2-1, with 7 bases fitting TRBD2. The ends lost 6 bases at V and 5 bases at J; junction bases unmatched: 10. The CDR3 is 15 residues long. Per germline, CDR1 SGHAT and CDR2 FQNNGV.